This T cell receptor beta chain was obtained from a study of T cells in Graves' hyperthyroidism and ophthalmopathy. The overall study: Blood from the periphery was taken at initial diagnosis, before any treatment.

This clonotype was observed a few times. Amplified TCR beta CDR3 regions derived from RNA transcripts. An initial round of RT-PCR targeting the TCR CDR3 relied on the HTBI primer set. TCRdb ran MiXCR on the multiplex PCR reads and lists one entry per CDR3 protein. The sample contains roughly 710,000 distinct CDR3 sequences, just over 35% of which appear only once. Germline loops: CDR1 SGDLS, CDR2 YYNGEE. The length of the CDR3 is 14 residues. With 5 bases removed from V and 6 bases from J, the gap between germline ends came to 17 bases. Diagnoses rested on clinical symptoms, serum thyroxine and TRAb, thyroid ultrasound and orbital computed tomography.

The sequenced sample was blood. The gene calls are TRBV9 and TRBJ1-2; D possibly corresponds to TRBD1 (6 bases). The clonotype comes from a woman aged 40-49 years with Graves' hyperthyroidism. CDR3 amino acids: CASRRSGATDGYTF. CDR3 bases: TGTGCCAGCAGACGCTCAGGGGCTACAGATGGCTACACCTTC. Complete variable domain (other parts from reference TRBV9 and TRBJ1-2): DSGVTQTPKHLITATGQRVTLRCSPRSGDLSVYWYQQSLDQGLQFLIQYYNGEERAKGNILERFSAQQFPDLHSELNLSSLELGDSALYFCASRRSGATDGYTFGSGTRLTVV.